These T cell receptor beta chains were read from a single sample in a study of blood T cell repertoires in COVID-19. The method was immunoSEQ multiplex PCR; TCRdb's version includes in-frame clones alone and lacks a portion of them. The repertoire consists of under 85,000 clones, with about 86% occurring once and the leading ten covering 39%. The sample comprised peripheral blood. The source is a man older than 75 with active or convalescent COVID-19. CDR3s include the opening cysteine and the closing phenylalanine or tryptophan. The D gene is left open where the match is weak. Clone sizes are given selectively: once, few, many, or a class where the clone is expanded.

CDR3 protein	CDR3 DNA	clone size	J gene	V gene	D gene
CSVVGSSGANVLTF	TGCAGCGTTGTAGGGAGTTCTGGGGCCAACGTCCTGACTTTC	-	TRBJ2-6	TRBV29-1	-
CASSLKNRPGQGGYTQYF	TGTGCCAGCAGCCTAAAAAATCGCCCCGGACAGGGGGGATATACGCAGTATTTT	-	TRBJ2-3	TRBV3-1/TRBV3-2	TRBD1
CASSASGTSGGAQEQYF	TGTGCCAGCAGTGCCTCCGGGACTAGCGGGGGGGCCCAAGAGCAGTACTTC	-	TRBJ2-7	TRBV25-1	TRBD2
CATSRDRTDYEQYF	TGTGCCACCAGCAGAGATCGAACAGACTACGAGCAGTACTTC	-	TRBJ2-7	TRBV15	-
CASSYRRDRNYGYTF	TGTGCCAGCAGTTACCGCCGGGACAGGAACTATGGCTACACCTTC	-	TRBJ1-2	TRBV6-5	TRBD1
CASSFGDRGNSPLHF	TGTGCCAGCAGTTTCGGGGACAGGGGGAATTCACCCCTCCACTTT	once	TRBJ1-6	TRBV28	TRBD1
CASSYSAGGQQETQYF	TGTGCCAGCAGTTACTCAGCGGGGGGGCAGCAAGAGACCCAGTACTTC	-	TRBJ2-5	TRBV6-6	TRBD2
CASSVALLSSYNEQFF	TGTGCCAGCAGCGTAGCCCTCCTAAGCTCCTACAATGAGCAGTTCTTC	-	TRBJ2-1	TRBV9	-
CASSPWTSGNTGELFF	TGTGCCAGCTCACCTTGGACTAGCGGGAACACCGGGGAGCTGTTTTTT	-	TRBJ2-2	TRBV18	TRBD2
CASSLRGRGPRNTEAFF	TGTGCCAGCAGTTTAAGGGGGCGGGGACCCCGCAACACTGAAGCTTTCTTT	once	TRBJ1-1	TRBV28	TRBD1
CASRPTGRTREAFF	TGCGCCAGCAGGCCGACAGGGAGGACCCGTGAAGCTTTCTTT	-	TRBJ1-1	TRBV5-1	TRBD1
CASSVTSGRVNEQFF	TGTGCCAGCAGCGTGACTAGCGGGAGGGTCAATGAGCAGTTCTTC	-	TRBJ2-1	TRBV9	TRBD2
CASSADRANSPLHF	TGCGCCAGCAGTGCCGACAGGGCTAATTCACCCCTCCACTTT	-	TRBJ1-6	TRBV10-2	TRBD1
CATALGPSYEQYF	TGTGCCACCGCGCTTGGTCCCTCCTACGAGCAGTACTTC	-	TRBJ2-7	TRBV10-3	-
CASSQGTVQETQYF	TGCGCCAGCAGCCAAGGGACAGTACAGGAGACCCAGTACTTC	-	TRBJ2-5	TRBV4-3	-
CASSVVSAGRTDTQYF	TGTGCCAGCAGCGTAGTCTCGGCGGGGCGCACAGATACGCAGTATTTT	-	TRBJ2-3	TRBV9	-
CSVEAGAGANVLTF	TGCAGCGTTGAAGCAGGGGCCGGGGCCAACGTCCTGACTTTC	-	TRBJ2-6	TRBV29-1	-
CASSNRGPPAEAFF	TGTGCCAGCAGCAACCGGGGTCCTCCAGCTGAAGCTTTCTTT	-	TRBJ1-1	TRBV3-1/TRBV3-2	-
CASSRQGWGNTEAFF	TGTGCCAGTAGTAGACAGGGTTGGGGGAACACTGAAGCTTTCTTT	-	TRBJ1-1	TRBV19	TRBD1
CAWSVQGEVGYTF	TGTGCCTGGAGTGTACAAGGGGAGGTTGGCTACACCTTC	many	TRBJ1-2	TRBV30	-
CASSVAVGSRYTF	TGTGCCAGCAGCGTAGCTGTTGGCTCCCGCTACACCTTC	once	TRBJ1-2	TRBV9	-
CASGSGQNTGELFF	TGTGCCAGCGGCTCAGGGCAGAACACCGGGGAGCTGTTTTTT	-	TRBJ2-2	TRBV9	-
CASSLRRGDSSGNTIYF	TGTGCCAGCAGCTTAAGGCGGGGGGACAGCTCTGGAAACACCATATATTTT	-	TRBJ1-3	TRBV11-2	TRBD1
CASSFYAKNIQYF	TGTGCCAGCAGTTTCTACGCCAAAAACATTCAGTACTTC	-	TRBJ2-4	TRBV12-3/TRBV12-4	-
CASSFREGGFDQPQHF	TGTGCCAGCAGCTTCCGTGAAGGGGGATTTGATCAGCCCCAGCATTTT	once	TRBJ1-5	TRBV5-5	-
CATADRGRTNYGYTF	TGTGCCACCGCAGACAGGGGGCGGACTAACTATGGCTACACCTTC	-	TRBJ1-2	TRBV6-5	TRBD1
CASFHRGNTEAFF	TGTGCCAGCTTCCACCGCGGGAACACTGAAGCTTTCTTT	few	TRBJ1-1	TRBV6-6	-
CASSRGTAPHNTEAFF	TGTGCCAGCAGTCGCGGGACAGCACCTCATAACACTGAAGCTTTCTTT	-	TRBJ1-1	TRBV28	TRBD1
CASSLGGNGNQPQHF	TGTGCCAGCAGTTTGGGGGGGAATGGCAATCAGCCCCAGCATTTT	-	TRBJ1-5	TRBV28	-
CAWSFGVGEKLFF	TGTGCCTGGAGTTTCGGGGTGGGTGAAAAACTGTTTTTT	-	TRBJ1-4	TRBV30	-
CASSNTPTPVGNTIYF	TGTGCCAGCAGCAATACTCCCACCCCCGTCGGAAACACCATATATTTT	few	TRBJ1-3	TRBV7-9	-
CASRTNGQGNFEGYTF	TGTGCCAGTAGAACTAACGGACAGGGGAATTTCGAGGGCTACACCTTC	-	TRBJ1-2	TRBV19	TRBD1
CATSSPGTKETQYF	TGTGCCACCAGCAGTCCCGGGACAAAAGAGACCCAGTACTTC	-	TRBJ2-5	TRBV15	-
CASRKGQGDSYEQYF	TGTGCCAGCCGAAAAGGACAGGGGGACTCCTACGAGCAGTACTTC	few	TRBJ2-7	TRBV6-5	TRBD1
CASSFIGDRGKNTEAFF	TGTGCCAGCAGTTTTATAGGGGACAGGGGAAAGAACACTGAAGCTTTCTTT	-	TRBJ1-1	TRBV28	TRBD1
CASSFSVTSGSPYEQYF	TGTGCCAGCAGTTTCTCCGTTACTAGCGGTTCCCCCTACGAGCAGTACTTC	-	TRBJ2-7	TRBV27	TRBD2
CASSTRGMTREQYF	TGTGCCAGCAGTACAAGGGGTATGACGCGCGAGCAGTACTTC	-	TRBJ2-7	TRBV6-5	-
CASSSTGERGYTF	TGCGCCAGCAGCTCGACAGGGGAGAGGGGCTACACCTTC	-	TRBJ1-2	TRBV5-1	TRBD1
CASSPQGSADEKLFF	TGTGCCAGCTCACCACAAGGTTCAGCGGATGAAAAACTGTTTTTT	once	TRBJ1-4	TRBV18	-
CASSLGSGSTDTQYF	TGCGCCAGCAGCTTGGGTTCGGGAAGCACAGATACGCAGTATTTT	-	TRBJ2-3	TRBV5-1	-
CASSLGGQGQDGYTF	TGCGCCAGCAGCTTGGGTGGACAGGGTCAGGACGGCTACACCTTC	-	TRBJ1-2	TRBV5-1	TRBD1